This is a list of T cell receptor beta chains from one sample in a study of T-cell reconstitution after alpha-beta-depleted transplantation in children. MiXCR was run by TCRdb on the PCR reads, yielding one entry per CDR3 protein. There are more than 200,000 distinct CDR3 sequences in the sample; approximately 17% occur only once, and about two fifths lies in the top ten. Sequences were derived from PBMCs, mostly from graft donor cells, sampled 360 days after TCRalphabeta/CD19-depleted stem cell transplant. The receptors stem from a male patient aged 2-10 years who had a stem cell transplant for acute lymphoblastic leukemia, so the T cells may come from the graft donor. CDR3s include the opening cysteine and the closing phenylalanine or tryptophan.

v_call	j_call	cdr3_aa
TRBV10-3	TRBJ2-3	CAIRKGTSTDTQYF
TRBV7-9	TRBJ2-7	CASSKIDEQYF
TRBV7-2	TRBJ2-5	CASSLRTGTETQYF
TRBV7-2	TRBJ2-7	CASSSGQALSYEQYF
TRBV4-3	TRBJ2-3	CASSQDTMLQDTQYF
TRBV20-1	TRBJ2-1	CSARVLDRGGNEQFF
TRBV29-1	TRBJ2-5	CSVVQNKETQYF
TRBV30	TRBJ2-3	CAWSPGLASTDTQYF
TRBV6-1	TRBJ2-5	CASSEIVFGRIFETQYF
TRBV7-9	TRBJ2-1	CASSFIAVSSYNEQFF
TRBV11-2	TRBJ1-4	CASSLEYISEEKLFF
TRBV20-1	TRBJ2-5	CSAETGQGIETQYF
TRBV29-1	TRBJ2-1	CSVGLAGAGNEQFF
TRBV5-1	TRBJ2-1	CASSLLTGGNNEQFF
TRBV7-2	TRBJ2-7	CASSSPGTLAYEQYF
TRBV20-1	TRBJ1-2	CSARFLRSTYGYTF
TRBV7-2	TRBJ2-2	CASSLVWGRVTGELFF
TRBV11-1	TRBJ1-4	CASSRILGQTNEKLFF
TRBV7-2	TRBJ1-5	CASSLFGVDQPQHF
TRBV12-3/TRBV12-4	TRBJ1-1	CASSWIMDELMNTEAFF
TRBV11-2	TRBJ2-7	CASSLIYTSGGSYEQYF
TRBV4-3	TRBJ2-7	CASSQEIGPFAYEQYF
TRBV6-2/TRBV6-3	TRBJ2-1	CASTPGWGGYNEQFF
TRBV7-2	TRBJ1-1	CASSAQGWGITEAFF
TRBV7-9	TRBJ2-1	CASDRGNEQFF
TRBV12-3/TRBV12-4	TRBJ2-1	CASRAPSGPYNEQFF